The 26 T cell receptor beta chains given below trace back to one sample, sequenced in a study of tumor and adjacent non-tumor tissue in lung cancer. This sample's RNA came from whole unsorted tissue. The library came from three nested PCR rounds adapted from ARM-PCR protocols. MiXCR, run by TCRdb on the multiplex PCR reads, gives a single entry per CDR3 protein. This sample has approximately 150,000 distinct CDR3 sequences, with 60% to 70% found just once. Sequenced material: lung tumor tissue. These receptors originate from a man aged 55 to 70 with small cell lung cancer.

As for this clonotype: This clone may be a read error of a much larger clone one base away. The chain is built from TRBV6-1 and TRBJ2-3, with D possibly matching TRBD2 (5 bases). Germline CDR1 reads MNHNS; CDR2 reads SASEGT. CDR3 size: 15 residues. DNA for the CDR3: TGTGCCAGCAGTGATCGGGGTCAGTCCACAGATATGCAGTATTTT. It specifies CASSDRGQSTDMQYF.

Points on this clonotype: As the CDR3 is not closed by the conserved phenylalanine or tryptophan, this likely results from a read error. The chain combines TRBV10-3 with TRBJ2-5; D remains ambiguous. The CDR3 sequence is 12 residues long. V lost 10 bases and J lost 0, with 9 bases in between. Germline CDR1 ENHRY, CDR2 SYGVKD. CDR3 protein: CANGPNQETQYL. The CDR3 DNA follows: TGTGCCAATGGACCGAACCAAGAGACCCAGTACCTC.

In DNA, the CDR3 is TGTGCCAGCAATAAAGGCCTCCTAGCGGGAGCGGGATTATCCTACGAGCAGTACGTC. This translates into CASNKGLLAGAGLSYEQYV. The rearrangement uses TRBV6-1 and TRBJ2-7; the match to TRBD2 covers 10 bases. V was clipped by 7 bases and J by 1 base; unmatched bases: 19. Germline-derived CDR1 and CDR2 are MNHNS and SASEGT. CDR3 length: 19 residues.

This clonotype was observed a single time. It may be a read error: a sequence one base away is much more abundant. The chain combines TRBV20-1 with TRBJ1-1; unclear D gene. Deletions cut 1 base from V and 2 bases from J, with 8 bases between. This CDR3 spans 13 amino acids. CDR1 and CDR2 (germline): DFQATT, SNEGSKA (reference sequence). The CDR3 region has the DNA TGCAGTGCTAGAGCAGAGGCTAACACTGAAGCTTTCTTT. Amino acid sequence: CSARAEANTEAFF.

The chain couples TRBV20-1 to TRBJ2-3, with 8 bases matching TRBD2. Germline CDR1 and CDR2: DFQATT and SNEGSKA (reference sequence). This CDR3 has 16 amino acids. The V gene end was trimmed by 4 bases and the J gene end by 5 bases; junction bases not matched to a gene: 14. The CDR3 reads CSATTGTSGMRDTQYF. The CDR3 bases are TGCAGTGCTACGACCGGGACTAGTGGGATGAGAGATACGCAGTATTTT.

Remarks on this clonotype: A single base separates this from a much larger clone, so it may be a read error. The chain combines TRBV12-3 or TRBV12-4 with TRBJ1-1, with TRBD1 matching over 7 bases. This CDR3 region has 14 residues. The trim removed 10 bases at V and 5 bases at J, leaving 13 bases unmatched. The CDR3 DNA sequence: TGTGCCAACACCGAACAGGGGCTGGAGACTGAAGCTTTCTTT. It encodes CANTEQGLETEAFF.

This clonotype appeared once. This sequence may be a read error, since a much larger clone differs from it by one base. The chain uses TRBV4-2 and TRBJ2-2, with D possibly matching TRBD1 (6 bases). Germline V gene data show CDR1 as LGHNA and CDR2 as YNFKEQ. The CDR3 is made up of 16 amino acids. CDR3 sequence reads: CASSQHTGTNTGELSF. CDR3 coding DNA: TGTGCCAGCAGCCAACACACAGGGACAAACACCGGGGAGCTGTCTTTT.

CDR3: CAISEGGGRAGELFF. The CDR3, as DNA: TGTGCCATCAGTGAGGGAGGGGGCAGGGCCGGGGAGCTGTTTTTT. V and J are TRBV10-3 and TRBJ2-2, with D maybe TRBD1 (7 bases). The CDR3 runs to 15 residues. V was trimmed by 2 bases and J by 6 bases, leaving 13 bases between them. Germline-derived CDR1 and CDR2 are ENHRY and SYGVKD.

The chain combines TRBV11-2 with TRBJ2-1; no definite D call. The CDR3 spans 14 residues. Germline CDR1 SGHAT, CDR2 FQNNGV. Trimming took 6 bases from V and 2 from J, leaving 11 bases between them. The DNA for the CDR3 is TGTGCCAGCAGTTCTACTGGCCCCTACAATGAGCAGTTCTTC. Amino acid sequence: CASSSTGPYNEQFF.

On this clonotype itself: Without the conserved terminal phenylalanine or tryptophan, this CDR3 likely stems from a read error. The J gene is TRBJ2-5, the V gene TRBV29-1, with D perhaps being TRBD1 or TRBD2 (5 bases each). V was cut by 7 bases and J by 0 bases, with 12 bases left in between. The CDR3 length is 13 residues. Germline CDR1 SQVTM, CDR2 ANQGSEA. The CDR3 DNA is TGCAGCGCAGTGGGACCCGACCAAGAGACCCAGTACCTC. This translates into CSAVGPDQETQYL.

About this clonotype itself: Its ends do not fully match the called genes, so a read error is possible. This chain links TRBV12-3 or TRBV12-4 with TRBJ1-1; maybe TRBD1 (5 bases). The CDR3 loop spans 14 amino acids. The chain's CDR3 is CASSLWDDNTGAFF. CDR3 in DNA: TGTGCCAGCAGTTTATGGGACGACAACACTGGAGCTTTCTTT.

The sample holds a few counts of this clonotype. This chain joins TRBV6-5 and TRBJ2-1; D call uncertain. Germline CDR1 reads MNHEY; CDR2 reads SVGAGI. The CDR3 sequence is 12 residues long. The V and J ends lost 6 bases and 7 bases respectively, with 10 bases between them. CDR3 DNA sequence: TGTGCCAGCAGCTCGTACAAGAATGAGCAGTTCTTC. Translation: CASSSYKNEQFF.

A remark on this clonotype: One end of the junction does not line up with germline, which may come from a read error. The CDR3 nucleotides are TGTGCCAGTAGCTTTGACCACACATATACGCAGTATTTT. This encodes CASSFDHTYTQYF. V and J are TRBV11-3 and TRBJ2-3; no reliable D call. Looked up from germline, CDR1 is SGHNT and CDR2 is YENEEA. The CDR3 covers 13 residues. The variable domain in full, with the rest retrieved from reference TRBV11-3 and TRBJ2-3, is EAGVVQSPRYKIIEKKQPVAFWCNPISGHNTLYWYLQNLGQGPELLIRYENEEAVDDSQLPKDRFSAERLKGVDSTLKIQPAELGDSAVYLCASSFDHTYTQYFGPGTRLTVL.

The rearrangement joins TRBV29-1 to TRBJ2-5; unclear D gene. The V gene's germline CDR1 is SQVTM and CDR2 ANQGSEA. This CDR3 has 13 amino acids. Trimming removed 3 bases from V and 4 bases from J, with 12 bases in between. CDR3 amino acids: CSVERHQAETQYF. The CDR3 nucleotides are TGCAGCGTTGAGAGGCATCAGGCAGAGACCCAGTACTTC.

Regarding this clonotype: Since no conserved phenylalanine or tryptophan closes the CDR3, a read error is the likely cause. The gene calls are TRBV24-1 and TRBJ2-3; D not resolved. The germline V and J ends were trimmed by 4 bases and 3 bases, with 13 bases remaining between them. Germline CDR1 reads KGHDR; CDR2 reads SFDVKD. This CDR3 region has 15 residues. CDR3 bases: TGTGCCACCAGTGACCACCACCGAGGTACAGATACGCAGTATCTT. Translated, it gives CATSDHHRGTDTQYL.

J is TRBJ2-7 and V is TRBV28; D may be TRBD2 (5 bases). Germline values: CDR1 MDHEN, CDR2 SYDVKM. This CDR3 is built from 16 residues. V gave up 3 bases and J gave up 3 bases, with 18 bases separating them. The CDR3 reads CASSFLMDGVIYEQYF. CDR3 sequence (DNA): TGTGCCAGCAGTTTCTTAATGGACGGGGTAATCTACGAGCAGTACTTC. The whole variable domain, remainder taken from reference TRBV28 and TRBJ2-7, is DVKVTQSSRYLVKRTGEKVFLECVQDMDHENMFWYRQDPGLGLRLIYFSYDVKMKEKGDIPEGYSVSREKKERFSLILESASTNQTSMYLCASSFLMDGVIYEQYFGPGTRLTVT.

As concerns this clonotype: Germline is not matched at one junction end, which may reflect a read error. The rearrangement joins TRBV11-2 to TRBJ2-2, with D perhaps TRBD2 (5 bases). The CDR3 covers 13 residues. Germline V lookup: CDR1 SGHAT, CDR2 FQNNGV. The CDR3 DNA follows: TGTGCCGGCAGGCCAACAGTCACCGGGGAGCTGTATTTT. It translates to CAGRPTVTGELYF.

Points on this clonotype: The conserved closing phenylalanine or tryptophan is absent in this CDR3, likely reflecting a read error. The gene calls are TRBV20-1 and TRBJ1-2, with no clear D. V lost 0 bases to trimming and J lost 5 bases, with 16 bases between them. Germline values: CDR1 DFQATT, CDR2 SNEGSKA (reference sequence). The CDR3 sequence is 15 residues long. CDR3 in amino acids: CSARDEIRAIYGYTL. The CDR3 DNA follows: TGCAGTGCTAGAGATGAGATCAGAGCGATATATGGCTACACCTTA.

About this clonotype: Here the CDR3 omits its conserved ending phenylalanine or tryptophan, so a read error is the likely source. The V and J genes are TRBV20-1 and TRBJ2-3; TRBD2 aligns across 10 bases. J gave up 9 bases and V 6 bases, and 15 bases lay outside the gene matches. The CDR3 covers 15 residues. Germline lookup yields CDR1 DFQATT and CDR2 SNEGSKA (reference sequence). CDR3 loop: CSAVGTSVRAQTQYI. The CDR3 DNA is TGCAGTGCGGTTGGGACTAGCGTGAGGGCCCAGACGCAGTATATT.

Comments on this clonotype: This may come from a read error, since a much larger clone is one base off. The rearrangement links TRBV6-5 to TRBJ2-1; 7 positions agree with TRBD1. Germline V gene lookup returns CDR1 MNHEY and CDR2 SVGAGI. The CDR3 totals 15 residues. The CDR3 sequence: CASSYEGAPYIEQFF. The CDR3 region has the DNA TGTGCCAGCAGTTATGAGGGGGCCCCCTACATTGAGCAGTTCTTC.

Only a few counts were recorded for this clonotype. A much larger clone differs by one base, so this may be a read error. The V call is TRBV20-1, the J call TRBJ2-1; TRBD1 is a possible D gene (8 bases). CDR3 size: 16 residues. Germline lookup yields CDR1 DFQATT and CDR2 SNEGSKA (reference sequence). CDR3 in DNA: TGCAGTGCTAGGGGTACCACAGGGGGGGACTACAATGGGCAGTTCTTC. It yields the protein CSARGTTGGDYNGQFF.

This chain joins TRBV11-3 and TRBJ2-5; D is undetermined. Per germline, CDR1 SGHNT and CDR2 YENEEA. V was trimmed by 1 base and J by 4 bases, leaving 7 bases between them. This CDR3 is built from 13 residues. DNA of the CDR3: TGTGCCAGCAGCTTAGTTTACCTAGAGACCCAGTACTTC. This translates into CASSLVYLETQYF. The full variable domain, with the rest looked up from reference TRBV11-3 and TRBJ2-5, is EAGVVQSPRYKIIEKKQPVAFWCNPISGHNTLYWYLQNLGQGPELLIRYENEEAVDDSQLPKDRFSAERLKGVDSTLKIQPAELGDSAVYLCASSLVYLETQYFGPGTRLLVL.

A remark on this clonotype: The junction and the germline gene differ at one end; a read error may be behind it. This chain joins TRBV18 and TRBJ2-7; 9 nucleotides agree with TRBD1. The CDR3 loop spans 14 amino acids. In germline, CDR1 is KGHSH, CDR2 LQKENI. CDR3 DNA: TGTGCCAGCTCACAAACATACGTACAGGGGGCGTATGAATTC. It is translated as CASSQTYVQGAYEF.

As for this clonotype: In this CDR3 the conserved last residue, phenylalanine or tryptophan, is missing, so a read error is likely. This chain links TRBV11-3 with TRBJ2-7; TRBD2 matches 7 bases. Germline assignment: CDR1 SGHNT and CDR2 YENEEA. The CDR3 has 13 residues. With 3 bases clipped from V and 3 bases from J, the junction kept 2 bases outside the gene matches. The CDR3 is CASSFGLDYEQYI. CDR3 nucleotides: TGTGCCAGCAGCTTTGGACTAGACTACGAGCAGTACATC.

This clonotype was counted ten times or more. This chain connects TRBV12-3 or TRBV12-4 to TRBJ1-4, with D perhaps matching TRBD1 (5 bases). V lost 3 bases and J lost 5, with 16 bases in between. This CDR3 spans 16 amino acids. The DNA for the CDR3 is TGTGCCAGCAGTTTGGCTGCGGGGAGGGGCAATGAAAAACTGTTTTTT. Its protein is CASSLAAGRGNEKLFF.

This clonotype was seen just once. No conserved phenylalanine or tryptophan is present at the end of the CDR3, so a read error is the likely explanation. The V and J genes are TRBV29-1 and TRBJ1-1; maybe TRBD1 (6 bases). V shed 6 bases and J shed 0 bases, with 11 bases lying between them. The germline V gene encodes CDR1 SQVTM and CDR2 ANQGSEA. The CDR3 is 13 residues long. The CDR3 is CSVKGQLNTEAFL. In DNA, the CDR3 is TGCAGCGTCAAAGGACAGTTGAACACTGAAGCTTTCCTT.